These T cell receptor beta chains were read from a single sample in a study of lymphopenia after photon versus proton radiotherapy. This table comes from immunoSEQ multiplex PCR, and its TCRdb copy is limited to in-frame clones, with some not included. Here the sample spans 25,000 to 30,000 clones, more than 75% being singletons. The source material was peripheral blood, sampled from a patient treated with proton-based radiotherapy. These TCRs come from a woman aged 55 to 70 with cholangiocarcinoma. Some clones in this sample may be carry-over from other donors' samples. Each CDR3 is given with its conserved first and last residue. Each record gives: J gene, clone size, D gene, V gene, CDR3 DNA, CDR3 protein. A D gene is named only where the DNA matches it firmly. Not every row has a clone size; where given, it reads once, few, many or a size class.

j_gene: TRBJ2-3; abundance: -; d_gene: TRBD2; v_gene: TRBV6-5; CDR3nt: TGTGCCAGCAGTTACTCTAGCGGGGTCACAGATACGCAGTATTTT; CDR3aa: CASSYSSGVTDTQYF
j_gene: TRBJ2-5; abundance: -; d_gene: -; v_gene: TRBV7-2; CDR3nt: TGTGCCAGCAGTGCCACAGCGGGGACCCAGTACTTC; CDR3aa: CASSATAGTQYF
j_gene: TRBJ2-7; abundance: -; d_gene: -; v_gene: TRBV25-1; CDR3nt: TGTGCCAGCGGTAGAAGCTACGAGCAGTACTTC; CDR3aa: CASGRSYEQYF
j_gene: TRBJ2-5; abundance: -; d_gene: TRBD1; v_gene: TRBV29-1; CDR3nt: TGCAGCGTTGAGGGACAGGAGCCAGGGGAGACCCAGTACTTC; CDR3aa: CSVEGQEPGETQYF
j_gene: TRBJ2-1; abundance: -; d_gene: TRBD2; v_gene: TRBV10-3; CDR3nt: TGTGCCATCAGTGAGGGAGCGGCTAGCGGGGGACCTGAGCAGTTCTTC; CDR3aa: CAISEGAASGGPEQFF
j_gene: TRBJ2-3; abundance: -; d_gene: -; v_gene: TRBV7-9; CDR3nt: TGTGCCAGCAGCGCCGTAAGGGGAACAGATACGCAGTATTTT; CDR3aa: CASSAVRGTDTQYF
j_gene: TRBJ2-1; abundance: few; d_gene: TRBD1; v_gene: TRBV2; CDR3nt: TGTGCCAGCAGAGAACTACAGGGGGGTAGTGAGCAGTTCTTC; CDR3aa: CASRELQGGSEQFF
j_gene: TRBJ2-7; abundance: -; d_gene: TRBD1; v_gene: TRBV5-6; CDR3nt: TGTGCCAGCAGCTTGGATCCAGGGGGTACCTACGAGCAGTACTTC; CDR3aa: CASSLDPGGTYEQYF
j_gene: TRBJ2-5; abundance: many; d_gene: -; v_gene: TRBV5-1; CDR3nt: TGCGCCAGCAGCAGAACCCCGGACACTAACCAAGAGACCCAGTACTTC; CDR3aa: CASSRTPDTNQETQYF
j_gene: TRBJ2-4; abundance: -; d_gene: -; v_gene: TRBV9; CDR3nt: TGTGCCAGCGGACCGAGGCTAGCCAAAAACATTCAGTACTTC; CDR3aa: CASGPRLAKNIQYF
j_gene: TRBJ1-2; abundance: -; d_gene: -; v_gene: TRBV5-4; CDR3nt: TGTGCCAGCAGCTTGGCGGCGGCTAACTATGGCTACACCTTC; CDR3aa: CASSLAAANYGYTF
j_gene: TRBJ1-1; abundance: -; d_gene: -; v_gene: TRBV5-1; CDR3nt: TGCGCCAGCAGCTTCACAGCAGGGATGGTCACTGAAGCTTTCTTT; CDR3aa: CASSFTAGMVTEAFF
j_gene: TRBJ1-3; abundance: once; d_gene: -; v_gene: TRBV2; CDR3nt: TGTGCCAGCAGCGATCTTCAGGGAGCCTCTGGAAACACCATATATTTT; CDR3aa: CASSDLQGASGNTIYF
j_gene: TRBJ1-2; abundance: once; d_gene: -; v_gene: TRBV29-1; CDR3nt: TGCAGCGTCCGGTGGGCAGGGTCGGCTGGCTACACCTTC; CDR3aa: CSVRWAGSAGYTF
j_gene: TRBJ1-5; abundance: -; d_gene: TRBD1; v_gene: TRBV6-5; CDR3nt: TGTGCCAGCAGCCCACAGGGGGCGAGCAATCAGCCCCAGCATTTT; CDR3aa: CASSPQGASNQPQHF
j_gene: TRBJ2-1; abundance: once; d_gene: -; v_gene: TRBV18; CDR3nt: TGTGCCAGCTCACCACGAACTAGCTATAGCTCCTACAATGAGCAGTTCTTC; CDR3aa: CASSPRTSYSSYNEQFF
j_gene: TRBJ2-4; abundance: -; d_gene: TRBD1; v_gene: TRBV5-4; CDR3nt: TGTGCCAGCAGCATATTGACAGGGGCCAAAAACATTCAGTACTTC; CDR3aa: CASSILTGAKNIQYF
j_gene: TRBJ1-5; abundance: -; d_gene: -; v_gene: TRBV2; CDR3nt: TGTGCCAGCAGCCGACAGCTCTCGAACAATCAGCCCCAGCATTTT; CDR3aa: CASSRQLSNNQPQHF
j_gene: TRBJ2-5; abundance: -; d_gene: TRBD2; v_gene: TRBV18; CDR3nt: TGTGCCAGCTCGCGCGCCCAAGCGGGAGGACGGGATGGAAACCAAGAGACCCAGTACTTC; CDR3aa: CASSRAQAGGRDGNQETQYF
j_gene: TRBJ2-5; abundance: -; d_gene: -; v_gene: TRBV19; CDR3nt: TGTGCCAGTAGTATCCCGGGATTGCAGACCCAGTACTTC; CDR3aa: CASSIPGLQTQYF
j_gene: TRBJ1-2; abundance: few; d_gene: -; v_gene: TRBV4-1; CDR3nt: TGCGCCAGCAGCCTCATACCGGTGGCAGCGGCGGGCTACACCTTC; CDR3aa: CASSLIPVAAAGYTF
j_gene: TRBJ2-3; abundance: -; d_gene: -; v_gene: TRBV18; CDR3nt: TGTGCCAGCTCACCACGGGATTCAGGAGTCACAGATACGCAGTATTTT; CDR3aa: CASSPRDSGVTDTQYF
j_gene: TRBJ2-1; abundance: -; d_gene: TRBD2; v_gene: TRBV19; CDR3nt: TGTGCCAGTAGTACGGCTAGCGGGCCGAGCTCCTACAATGAGCAGTTCTTC; CDR3aa: CASSTASGPSSYNEQFF
j_gene: TRBJ2-3; abundance: -; d_gene: -; v_gene: TRBV7-2; CDR3nt: TGTGCCAGCAGCTTAGTGGGTGGAACAGATACGCAGTATTTT; CDR3aa: CASSLVGGTDTQYF
j_gene: TRBJ2-5; abundance: -; d_gene: -; v_gene: TRBV18; CDR3nt: TGTGCCAGCTCACCCCTCGATTCCGTCGGAGAGACCCAGTACTTC; CDR3aa: CASSPLDSVGETQYF
j_gene: TRBJ1-2; abundance: few; d_gene: -; v_gene: TRBV7-9; CDR3nt: TGTGCCAGCAGCCTCCCCGGGGTACGGTATGGCTACACCTTC; CDR3aa: CASSLPGVRYGYTF
j_gene: TRBJ2-1; abundance: -; d_gene: -; v_gene: TRBV7-9; CDR3nt: TGTGCCAGCAGCTTAAGTGAGCAGTTCTTC; CDR3aa: CASSLSEQFF
j_gene: TRBJ2-7; abundance: -; d_gene: TRBD2; v_gene: TRBV18; CDR3nt: TGTGCCAGCTCACCTTTCGGGGGGTACGAGCAGTACTTC; CDR3aa: CASSPFGGYEQYF
j_gene: TRBJ2-1; abundance: few; d_gene: TRBD2; v_gene: TRBV4-3; CDR3nt: TGCGCCAGCAGCCAAGATCTAGAATACGGGGAGGGTGGATTCTTC; CDR3aa: CASSQDLEYGEGGFF
j_gene: TRBJ2-5; abundance: -; d_gene: TRBD1; v_gene: TRBV4-1; CDR3nt: TGCGCCAGCAGCCAGTCTCCCGGGACAGGGGTGCAAGAGACCCAGTACTTC; CDR3aa: CASSQSPGTGVQETQYF
j_gene: TRBJ2-5; abundance: -; d_gene: -; v_gene: TRBV7-9; CDR3nt: TGTGCCAGCAACAGGTACCAAGAGACCCAGTACTTC; CDR3aa: CASNRYQETQYF
j_gene: TRBJ2-7; abundance: -; d_gene: -; v_gene: TRBV11-3; CDR3nt: TGTGCCAGCAGCACGAGCGGAGGAACCTACGAGCAGTACTTC; CDR3aa: CASSTSGGTYEQYF